The 32 T cell receptor beta chains reported below all come from one sample, sequenced in a study of Graves' ophthalmopathy and Graves' hyperthyroidism. Transcripts of RNA were the source for amplifying TCR beta CDR3 regions. Second-round multiplex PCR came after a first-round RT-PCR that employed HTBI primers. In TCRdb, the multiplex PCR reads were re-called with MiXCR into one record per CDR3 protein. The data contain 340,000 or so distinct CDR3 sequences, 17% of them singletons. Material for sequencing was peripheral blood. These receptors originate from an adult man with Graves' ophthalmopathy.

This clonotype was detected ten times or more. The rearrangement uses TRBV12-3 or TRBV12-4 and TRBJ2-7; 8 nucleotides line up with TRBD2. This CDR3 comprises 15 residues. The junction had 6 bases not matched to a gene; V was cut back by 3 bases and J by 2 bases. CDR3 amino acids: CASSFSGVRAYEQYF. The CDR3 bases are TGTGCCAGCAGTTTTAGCGGGGTAAGAGCCTACGAGCAGTACTTC.

The table lists this clonotype with many counts. The rearrangement joins TRBV6-5 to TRBJ1-2; 9 bases are a match to TRBD1. Germline CDR1 and CDR2: MNHEY and SVGAGI. The trim removed 2 bases at V and 7 bases at J, leaving 8 bases unmatched. This CDR3 contains 15 residues. The CDR3 loop is CASSYGTGTGFGYTF. The CDR3 coding sequence is TGTGCCAGCAGTTACGGGACCGGGACAGGGTTTGGCTACACCTTC.

This clonotype was counted at least ten times. The rearrangement uses TRBV20-1 and TRBJ1-1, with TRBD1 matching over 7 bases. Germline V gene lookup returns CDR1 DFQATT and CDR2 SNEGSKA (reference sequence). The V gene end was trimmed by 5 bases and the J gene end by 4 bases; junction bases not matched to a gene: 4. The CDR3 covers 12 residues. CDR3 in DNA: TGCAGTGCTCACAGACAGGGCACTGAAGCTTTCTTT. Protein: CSAHRQGTEAFF.

The chain links TRBV2 to TRBJ1-1, with a weak D call TRBD1 (5 bases). Per the germline V gene, CDR1 is SNHLY and CDR2 is FYNNEI. Deletions cut 4 bases from V and 0 bases from J, with 9 bases between. The CDR3 runs 14 residues. Here the CDR3 DNA reads TGTGCCAGCAGTGCCGGGGGGTTGAACACTGAAGCTTTCTTT. Its protein product is CASSAGGLNTEAFF.

In this sample, this clonotype turned up many times. The chain links TRBV15 to TRBJ2-3; either TRBD1 or TRBD2 may fit D (5 bases each). V lost 1 base, J lost 1 base, and 18 bases lay in between. Germline V gene data show CDR1 as LNHNV and CDR2 as YYDKDF (reference sequence). The CDR3 totals 18 residues. CDR3 residues: CATSRGDVLNSGTDTQYF. Here the CDR3 DNA reads TGTGCCACCAGCAGAGGGGACGTTCTGAATAGCGGCACAGATACGCAGTATTTT.

This clonotype was seen a few times. The chain combines TRBV10-3 with TRBJ1-1; D unresolved. Germline values: CDR1 ENHRY, CDR2 SYGVKD. The length of the CDR3 is 11 residues. V gave up 10 bases and J gave up 0 bases, with 6 bases separating them. The CDR3 sequence is CATLLNTEAFF. CDR3 DNA: TGTGCCACCCTCCTGAACACTGAAGCTTTCTTT.

The chain links TRBV12-3 or TRBV12-4 to TRBJ1-2; possible D gene TRBD1, 5 bases. V lost 3 bases to trimming and J lost 8 bases, with 13 bases between them. The CDR3 runs to 13 residues. The CDR3 coding sequence is TGTGCCAGCAGTTTGGTAAATCAGGGAGGCTACACCTTC. This gives the protein CASSLVNQGGYTF.

This clonotype has at least ten counts. J is TRBJ1-1 and V is TRBV20-1; the D is unclear. The V end lost 3 bases, the J end lost 0 bases, and 8 bases lay between the germline ends. The CDR3 is 13 amino acids. CDR1 is DFQATT and CDR2 is SNEGSKA in the germline V gene (reference sequence). The CDR3 here is CSASPSMNTEAFF. The CDR3 DNA sequence: TGCAGTGCTAGTCCTAGCATGAACACTGAAGCTTTCTTT.

Notes on this clonotype: A read error may account for a junction end that differs from germline. The chain recombines TRBV6-2 or TRBV6-3 with TRBJ1-1; D remains ambiguous. CDR1 and CDR2 from the germline V gene are MNHEY and SVGEGT. The CDR3 covers 12 residues. As DNA, the CDR3 is TGTGCCAGCATAGACACGAACACTGAAGCTTACTTT. Its protein is CASIDTNTEAYF.

This clonotype was counted at least ten times. The rearrangement uses TRBV27 and TRBJ2-2, with TRBD1 as a possible D gene (6 bases). CDR3 size: 14 residues. With 6 bases removed from V and 4 bases from J, the gap between germline ends came to 12 bases. The germline V gene has CDR1 MNHEY and CDR2 SMNVEV (reference sequence). The CDR3 region is CASSQGKGTGELFF. CDR3 nucleotides: TGTGCCAGCAGCCAGGGGAAGGGCACCGGGGAGCTGTTTTTT.

This clonotype came up many times. The chain joins TRBV6-2 or TRBV6-3 to TRBJ1-5, with 12 bases that match TRBD1. With V trimmed by 6 bases and J by 6 bases, 6 bases remained unmatched. This CDR3 region has 15 residues. Germline V lookup: CDR1 MNHEY, CDR2 SVGEGT. CDR3 DNA: TGTGCCAGCAGGGGTGGGACAGGGGGCTCTCAGCCCCAGCATTTT. Protein: CASRGGTGGSQPQHF.

This clonotype came up many times. The J gene is TRBJ2-7, the V gene TRBV20-1; 7 bases match TRBD1. The CDR3 is 13 residues long. Looked up from germline, CDR1 is DFQATT and CDR2 is SNEGSKA (reference sequence). After removal of 6 bases from V and 4 bases from J, the junction contained 9 bases not matched to a gene. The DNA of the CDR3 is TGCAGTGCCAGCTCCGGGACAGATTACGAGCAGTACTTC. This translates into CSASSGTDYEQYF.

Ten or more counts support this clonotype. This chain joins TRBV2 and TRBJ2-5; D remains unclear. CDR1 SNHLY and CDR2 FYNNEI come from the germline V gene. The CDR3 contains 13 residues. V was clipped by 4 bases and J by 5 bases, with 11 bases between them. This CDR3 reads CASSVSFQETQYF. DNA of the CDR3: TGTGCCAGCAGTGTGTCCTTTCAGGAGACCCAGTACTTC.

This clonotype occurred many times. V is TRBV12-3 or TRBV12-4 and J is TRBJ1-6; no firm D call. Trimming took off 6 bases at V and 5 bases at J, with 23 bases between the two ends. The CDR3 is 18 amino acids. The CDR3 coding sequence is TGTGCCAGCAGCCCATCCAGCACGCACCGTAGAGATAATTCACCCCTCCACTTT. Translation gives CASSPSSTHRRDNSPLHF.

The chain couples TRBV6-1 to TRBJ1-1; 8 bases line up with TRBD1. Trimming at V came to 9 bases and at J to 10 bases, leaving 10 bases not matched to a gene. The CDR3 covers 12 residues. Germline-derived CDR1 and CDR2 are MNHNS and SASEGT. CDR3: CASNDGTGAAFF. In DNA, the CDR3 is TGTGCCAGTAACGACGGGACAGGTGCAGCTTTCTTT.

About this clonotype: With a much larger clone just one base away, this may be a read error. J is TRBJ2-7 and V is TRBV20-1, with D perhaps TRBD1 (6 bases). This CDR3 is 12 amino acids long. Germline V CDR1 and CDR2: DFQATT, SNEGSKA (reference sequence). CDR3 in amino acids: CSPETGKYEQHF. CDR3 coding DNA: TGCAGTCCCGAAACAGGGAAGTACGAGCAGCACTTC.

This clonotype turned up a few times. J is TRBJ2-5 and V is TRBV6-5; D is possibly TRBD1 (5 bases). Trimming left V 0 bases short and J 4 bases short, with 9 bases between. Germline V gene sequence: CDR1 MNHEY, CDR2 SVGAGI. This CDR3 has 14 amino acids. CDR3 protein: CASSYSARGETQYF. CDR3 in DNA: TGTGCCAGCAGTTACTCTGCTAGGGGAGAGACCCAGTACTTC.

This clonotype occurred many times. The chain is built from TRBV6-5 and TRBJ1-2; 11 nucleotides agree with TRBD1. The trim removed 3 bases at V and 7 bases at J, leaving 7 bases unmatched. This CDR3 comprises 15 residues. Germline V gives CDR1 MNHEY, CDR2 SVGAGI. The CDR3 DNA follows: TGTGCCAGCAGTTATTGGGACGGGACAGGGGGTGGCTACACCTTC. It codes for CASSYWDGTGGGYTF.

This clonotype was observed at least ten times. The chain joins TRBV11-2 to TRBJ2-7; 7 bases map to TRBD2. CDR1 and CDR2 from the germline V gene are SGHAT and FQNNGV. CDR3 length: 14 residues. V shed 7 bases and J 3 bases; nucleotides not matched to a gene: 9. In DNA form, the CDR3 reads TGTGCCAGCAAAATGGAGCGGGACCTCTACGAGCAGTACTTC. Translating gives CASKMERDLYEQYF.

This clonotype was recorded many times. This chain joins TRBV29-1 and TRBJ1-1, with D unclear. Germline CDR1 is SQVTM and CDR2 is ANQGSEA. This CDR3 comprises 12 residues. Trimming shortened V by 6 bases and J by 3 bases, and 11 bases separated the two germline ends. The CDR3 protein is CSVLRTHTEAFF. CDR3 sequence (DNA): TGCAGCGTACTCAGGACGCACACTGAAGCTTTCTTT. Full variable domain (missing parts from reference TRBV29-1 and TRBJ1-1): SAVISQKPSRDICQRGTSLTIQCQVDSQVTMMFWYRQQPGQSLTLIATANQGSEATYESGFVIDKFPISRPNLTFSTLTVSNMSPEDSSIYLCSVLRTHTEAFFGQGTRLTVV.

The genes are TRBV20-1 and TRBJ2-6; possibly TRBD1 for D (6 bases). The CDR3 is 15 residues long. Trimming pared 6 bases from V and 1 base from J, leaving 13 bases between. Per the germline V gene, CDR1 is DFQATT and CDR2 is SNEGSKA (reference sequence). The CDR3 DNA follows: TGCAGTGCACCCCTACAGGGATCTGGGGCCAACGTCCTGACTTTC. Protein product: CSAPLQGSGANVLTF.

This clonotype was recorded many times. The gene calls are TRBV27 and TRBJ1-5, with TRBD1 as a possible D gene (5 bases). The CDR3 is made up of 13 amino acids. Germline values: CDR1 MNHEY, CDR2 SMNVEV (reference sequence). Between the trimmed V and J ends, which lost 7 bases and 6 bases, there was a span of 13 bases. The DNA for the CDR3 is TGTGCCAGCACCACCCAGAGGGGTCAGCCCCAGCATTTT. Translation: CASTTQRGQPQHF.

This clonotype was observed at least ten times. V gene TRBV4-3 combines with J gene TRBJ1-2; D gene uncertain. The V end lost 1 base, the J end lost 7 bases, and 13 bases lay between the germline ends. This CDR3 has 14 amino acids. Per the germline V gene, CDR1 is LGHNA and CDR2 is YSLEER. The CDR3 region is CASSQGATSSGYTF. CDR3 bases: TGCGCCAGCAGCCAAGGGGCAACGTCGTCTGGCTACACCTTC.

This clonotype showed up many times. CDR3 residues: CAWSTPEGHPRGEQYF. The CDR3 DNA sequence: TGTGCCTGGAGTACCCCAGAGGGACACCCGAGGGGGGAGCAGTACTTC. The chain is built from TRBV30 and TRBJ2-7; maybe TRBD1 (6 bases). V lost 2 bases, J lost 7 bases, and 24 bases lay in between. Germline-derived CDR1 and CDR2 are GTSNPN and SVGIG (reference sequence). CDR3 length: 16 amino acids.

The genes are TRBV4-3 and TRBJ1-5, with 7 bases that match TRBD1. Germline V CDR1 and CDR2: LGHNA, YSLEER. This CDR3 has 15 amino acids. The V gene end was trimmed by 4 bases and the J gene end by 0 bases; junction bases not matched to a gene: 3. The chain's CDR3 is CASSRDRLSNQPQHF. CDR3 bases: TGCGCCAGCAGCCGGGACAGACTTAGCAATCAGCCCCAGCATTTT.

Ten or more counts support this clonotype. This chain joins TRBV6-5 and TRBJ1-3; perhaps TRBD1 as D (6 bases). Trimming pared 3 bases from V and 4 bases from J, leaving 10 bases between. The germline V gene has CDR1 MNHEY and CDR2 SVGAGI. This CDR3 spans 14 amino acids. CDR3 nucleotide sequence: TGTGCCAGCAGTTATCATGGACAGGGAAACACCATATATTTT. Its protein product is CASSYHGQGNTIYF.

About this clonotype: This may come from a read error, since a much larger clone is one base off. J is TRBJ1-2 and V is TRBV3-1, with D hard to call. The germline CDR1 and CDR2 sequences are LGHDT and YNNKEL (reference sequence). The CDR3 has 12 amino acids. Here the CDR3 DNA reads TGTGCCAGCAGCCAGGACTACTATGGCTACATCTTC. It codes for CASSQDYYGYIF.

The chain is built from TRBV6-1 and TRBJ2-5, with 7 bases fitting TRBD1. V gave up 9 bases and J gave up 2 bases; unmatched junction bases: 6. Germline loops: CDR1 MNHNS, CDR2 SASEGT. The CDR3 runs 13 residues. The CDR3 DNA sequence: TGTGCCAGTCGGGACAGACAACAAGAGACCCAGTACTTC. Translation gives CASRDRQQETQYF.

This clonotype has a count of ten or more. A read error may explain this, as a much larger clone is one base away. The V gene is TRBV6-1, the J gene TRBJ2-7; 14 bases line up with TRBD2. CDR1 and CDR2 from the germline V gene are MNHNS and SASEGT. The CDR3 contains 16 residues. The CDR3 DNA sequence: TGTGTCAGCACCGGACTAGCGGGAGGTCCCGTCGACGAGCAGTACTTC. Translated: CVSTGLAGGPVDEQYF.

This clonotype was found many times. This chain joins TRBV6-2 or TRBV6-3 and TRBJ2-7, with D tentatively TRBD1 or TRBD2 (5 bases each). V was clipped by 4 bases and J by 4 bases, with 14 bases between them. The length of the CDR3 is 14 residues. From germline, CDR1 is MNHEY and CDR2 SVGEGT. CDR3 in DNA: TGTGCCAGCAGTTCCCCTCGGGACCGATACGAGCAGTACTTC. Its protein product is CASSSPRDRYEQYF.

This clonotype came up many times. The gene calls are TRBV27 and TRBJ1-1; tentative D call: TRBD1 (6 bases). The CDR3 spans 15 residues. Germline V CDR1 and CDR2: MNHEY, SMNVEV (reference sequence). The V and J ends lost 6 bases and 4 bases respectively, with 18 bases between them. CDR3: CASRVGGARSTEAFF. The CDR3 bases are TGTGCCAGCAGGGTGGGGGGGGCGAGGAGCACTGAAGCTTTCTTT.

Ten or more counts support this clonotype. The chain couples TRBV12-3 or TRBV12-4 to TRBJ2-5, with TRBD2 matching 9 bases. V lost 3 bases and J lost 3; bases outside the gene matches: 8. The CDR3 is 16 residues long. CDR3 residues: CASSFLLAGGEETQYF. The CDR3 DNA is TGTGCCAGCAGTTTCCTCCTGGCGGGGGGGGAAGAGACCCAGTACTTC.